A single sample gave rise to the 18 T cell receptor beta chains below, sequenced in a study of identical twins. In TCRdb, the 5' RACE reads were re-called with MiXCR into one record per CDR3 protein. The sample lists approximately 470,000 distinct CDR3 sequences, 11% to 15% occurring once. The same sample was also studied in work on yellow fever vaccine responses in identical twins.

What was sequenced was CD4+ T cells sorted from blood. The receptors derive from a woman aged 18-30 years in good health.

This clonotype was observed a few times. V and J are TRBV10-3 and TRBJ2-7; D is possibly TRBD1 (5 bases). Germline V gives CDR1 ENHRY, CDR2 SYGVKD. The V end lost 7 bases, the J end lost 0 bases, and 13 bases lay between the germline ends. The CDR3 runs 14 residues. The CDR3 nucleotides are TGTGCCATCAAACAGGATCAATCCTCCTACGAGCAGTACTTC. Encoded protein: CAIKQDQSSYEQYF.

Only a few counts were recorded for this clonotype. The J gene is TRBJ1-1, the V gene TRBV20-1; weak D call: TRBD1 (6 bases). From germline, CDR1 is DFQATT and CDR2 SNEGSKA (reference sequence). CDR3 length: 13 residues. Trimming stripped 5 bases from V and 2 bases from J, with 12 bases between. CDR3 nucleotide sequence: TGCAGTGCTCATGTGACAGGAAACACTGAAGCTTTCTTT. Translating it yields CSAHVTGNTEAFF.

This clonotype has just a few counts. This chain links TRBV11-2 with TRBJ2-5; maybe TRBD2 (6 bases). Trimming stripped 5 bases from V and 1 base from J, with 11 bases between. The CDR3 loop spans 14 amino acids. The germline V gene has CDR1 SGHAT and CDR2 FQNNGV. CDR3 nucleotide sequence: TGTGCCAGCAGCCAGCGGGTTTTCCAAGAGACCCAGTACTTC. Translating gives CASSQRVFQETQYF.

This clonotype was detected only a few times. The J gene is TRBJ2-1, the V gene TRBV24-1, with no clear D. CDR1 and CDR2 from the germline V gene are KGHDR and SFDVKD. The CDR3 length is 15 residues. V was pared by 0 bases and J by 0 bases, with 5 bases between. The CDR3: CATSDLRNSYNEQFF. CDR3 coding DNA: TGTGCCACCAGTGATTTGCGGAACTCCTACAATGAGCAGTTCTTC.

Only a few counts were recorded for this clonotype. The V gene is TRBV24-1, the J gene TRBJ1-2; D is possibly TRBD1 (5 bases). This CDR3 is 15 amino acids long. V shed 2 bases and J shed 4 bases, with 13 bases lying between them. CDR1 KGHDR and CDR2 SFDVKD come from the germline V gene. The chain's CDR3 is CATSDSIQDLYGYTF. Written as DNA, the CDR3 is TGTGCCACCAGTGATTCGATACAGGATCTCTATGGCTACACCTTC.

This clonotype was seen a handful of times. The V and J genes are TRBV12-3 or TRBV12-4 and TRBJ2-1, with D tentatively TRBD2 (6 bases). V shed 3 bases and J shed 9 bases, with 15 bases lying between them. This CDR3 has 14 residues. The CDR3 nucleotides are TGTGCCAGCAGTTTGAAGGGGAGGATAGGTGAGCAGTTCTTC. As protein: CASSLKGRIGEQFF.

This clonotype was observed a handful of times. This chain links TRBV15 with TRBJ2-7; possibly TRBD1 for D (6 bases). Germline V gene lookup returns CDR1 LNHNV and CDR2 YYDKDF (reference sequence). Deletions cut 3 bases from V and 1 base from J, with 10 bases between. The CDR3 contains 14 residues. The CDR3, as DNA: TGTGCCACCAGCAGGGACAGAAATTCCTACGAGCAGTACTTC. Translating gives CATSRDRNSYEQYF.

This clonotype was recorded a few times. The CDR3 bases are TGCAGTGCTAGTAGACTAGCGGTTCCCGGGGATACGCAGTATTTT. It codes for CSASRLAVPGDTQYF. The chain employs TRBV20-1 and TRBJ2-3, with TRBD2 matching over 9 bases. V trimming: 3 bases; J trimming: 6 bases; junction bases outside the gene matches: 10. Germline values: CDR1 DFQATT, CDR2 SNEGSKA (reference sequence). The CDR3 has 15 residues.

This clonotype occurred a few times. The chain uses TRBV25-1 and TRBJ2-7; tentative D call: TRBD1 (6 bases). The CDR3 sequence is 13 residues long. CDR1 is MGHDK and CDR2 is SYGVNS in the germline V gene. Trimming removed 2 bases at V and 5 bases at J, with 10 bases between. The CDR3 DNA is TGTGCCAGCAGTGAACCCGGGACACACGAGCAGTACTTC. This sequence encodes CASSEPGTHEQYF.

The chain carries TRBV5-1 and TRBJ2-1; D is undetermined. The CDR3 is 14 amino acids. The V and J ends lost 4 bases and 2 bases respectively, with 10 bases between them. Per the germline V gene, CDR1 is SGHRS and CDR2 is YFSETQ. The CDR3 sequence: CASSVVNPYNEQFF. Written as DNA, the CDR3 is TGCGCCAGCAGCGTCGTAAACCCCTACAATGAGCAGTTCTTC.

This clonotype was observed a few times. The J gene is TRBJ2-4, the V gene TRBV15, with D tentatively TRBD1 (7 bases). V lost 5 bases and J 8 bases, leaving 19 bases between the germline ends. Per the germline V gene, CDR1 is LNHNV and CDR2 is YYDKDF (reference sequence). This CDR3 comprises 15 residues. The CDR3 region has the DNA TGTGCCACCAGCCGCGGGACAGTTTCCAAGGACATTCAGTACTTC. It yields the protein CATSRGTVSKDIQYF.

This clonotype was observed a few times. This chain links TRBV23-1 with TRBJ2-1; 9 bases align to TRBD2. TRBV23-1 qualifies as an ORF whose function is uncertain. V shed 4 bases, J shed 3 bases, and the junction held 13 bases outside the gene matches. This CDR3 contains 18 residues. The CDR3 sequence: CASSRVRGRTSVYNEQFF. As DNA, the CDR3 is TGCGCCAGCAGTCGGGTGCGGGGTCGGACTAGCGTCTACAATGAGCAGTTCTTC.

This chain connects TRBV20-1 to TRBJ2-5; 9 positions match TRBD2. Germline V gives CDR1 DFQATT, CDR2 SNEGSKA (reference sequence). J lost 3 bases, V lost 1 base, and 0 bases had no gene match. The CDR3 is 13 residues long. This CDR3 reads CSARGGGEETQYF. CDR3 DNA sequence: TGCAGTGCTAGAGGCGGGGGGGAAGAGACCCAGTACTTC.

This clonotype was seen more than once but under ten times. This sequence joins TRBV15 and TRBJ2-4; either TRBD1 or TRBD2 may supply D (5 bases each). Germline lookup yields CDR1 LNHNV and CDR2 YYDKDF (reference sequence). The ends were cut back, 4 bases at V and 4 bases at J, with 8 bases in the middle. This CDR3 comprises 13 residues. This CDR3 is CATSMGDKNIQYF. The CDR3, as DNA: TGTGCCACCAGCATGGGGGATAAAAACATTCAGTACTTC.

The V and J genes are TRBV23-1 and TRBJ2-1; D is possibly TRBD1 (5 bases). TRBV23-1 is assigned to the ORF class and has an uncertain function. V was clipped by 2 bases and J by 5 bases, with 13 bases between them. The CDR3 totals 15 residues. In DNA form, the CDR3 reads TGCGCCAGCAGTCAACACCAGGGAAAAGACAATGAGCAGTTCTTC. This encodes CASSQHQGKDNEQFF.

In its sample, this clonotype was seen a few times. This chain joins TRBV3-1 and TRBJ2-1, with no clear D. V was shortened by 2 bases and J by 0 bases, with 11 bases between the two germline ends. Germline CDR1 reads LGHDT; CDR2 reads YNNKEL (reference sequence). The CDR3 extends over 16 amino acids. The DNA for the CDR3 is TGTGCCAGCAGCCAACAATCCGACGGCTCCTACAATGAGCAGTTCTTC. Its translation: CASSQQSDGSYNEQFF.

The V gene is TRBV4-1, the J gene TRBJ1-2, with D tentatively TRBD1 (6 bases). The CDR3 contains 15 residues. The germline V gene has CDR1 MGHRA and CDR2 YSYEKL. Trimming stripped 3 bases from V and 4 bases from J, with 15 bases between. The chain's CDR3 is CASSQGVGGTYGYTF. CDR3 DNA sequence: TGCGCCAGCAGCCAGGGGGTTGGGGGCACCTATGGCTACACCTTC.

This clonotype was found a few times. The V gene is TRBV7-2, the J gene TRBJ1-6, with D maybe TRBD1 (6 bases). Trimming took off 4 bases at V and 8 bases at J, with 21 bases between the two ends. The CDR3 is 17 amino acids. Germline V gene lookup returns CDR1 SGHTA and CDR2 FQGNSA. In DNA, the CDR3 is TGTGCCAGCAGCTCCGGACCCATGGGGGCCAGGGATTCACCCCTCCACTTT. It codes for CASSSGPMGARDSPLHF.